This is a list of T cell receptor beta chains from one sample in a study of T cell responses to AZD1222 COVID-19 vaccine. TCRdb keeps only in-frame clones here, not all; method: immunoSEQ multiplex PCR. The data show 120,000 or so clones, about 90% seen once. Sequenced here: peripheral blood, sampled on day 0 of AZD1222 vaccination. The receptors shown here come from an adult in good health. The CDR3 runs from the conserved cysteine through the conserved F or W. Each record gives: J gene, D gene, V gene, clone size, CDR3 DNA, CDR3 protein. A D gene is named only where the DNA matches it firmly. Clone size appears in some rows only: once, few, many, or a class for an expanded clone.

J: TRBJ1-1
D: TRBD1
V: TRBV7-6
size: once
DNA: TGTGCCAGCAGCCCCGGGACAGGGGTCGGGAACACTGAAGCTTTCTTT
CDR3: CASSPGTGVGNTEAFF

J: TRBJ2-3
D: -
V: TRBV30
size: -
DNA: TGTGCCTGGAGTGGAGCAGTCACAGATACGCAGTATTTT
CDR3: CAWSGAVTDTQYF

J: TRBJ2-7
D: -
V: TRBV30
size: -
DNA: TGTGCCTGGAGCACGGTAACCTACGAGCAGTACTTC
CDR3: CAWSTVTYEQYF

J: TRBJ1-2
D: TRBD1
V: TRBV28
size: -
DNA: TGTGCCAGCAGTGACTACGAAGGGACAGGGTATGGCTACACCTTC
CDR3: CASSDYEGTGYGYTF

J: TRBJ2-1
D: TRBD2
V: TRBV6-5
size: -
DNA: TGTGCCAGCAGTTATTGGGGACTAGCGAGAAACAATGAGCAGTTCTTC
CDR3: CASSYWGLARNNEQFF

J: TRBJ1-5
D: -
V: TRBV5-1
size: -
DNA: TGCGCCAGCAGGTCGGAATTCAATCAGCCCCAGCATTTT
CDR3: CASRSEFNQPQHF

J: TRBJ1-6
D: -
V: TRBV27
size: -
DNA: TGTGCCAGCAGTTTAGATCCCAGGGCCCATTATAATTCACCCCTCCACTTT
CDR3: CASSLDPRAHYNSPLHF

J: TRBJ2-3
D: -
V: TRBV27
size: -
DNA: TGTGCCAGCACCTCGGGGGCGGGAATTAGCACAGATACGCAGTATTTT
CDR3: CASTSGAGISTDTQYF

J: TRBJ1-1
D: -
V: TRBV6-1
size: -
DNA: TGTGCCAGCAGTCCAACAGCGAACACTGAAGCTTTCTTT
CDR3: CASSPTANTEAFF

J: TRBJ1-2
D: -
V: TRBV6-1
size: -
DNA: TGTGCCAGCAGTGAAGCTTCCCGCACGGGCTACACCTTC
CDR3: CASSEASRTGYTF

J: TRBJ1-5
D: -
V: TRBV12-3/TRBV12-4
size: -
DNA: TGTGCCAGCAGTTTTTCGGGTCAGCCCCAGCATTTT
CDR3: CASSFSGQPQHF

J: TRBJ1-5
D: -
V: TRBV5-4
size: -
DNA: TGTGCCAGCAGCTGGGGGGGAGGAAGCAATCAGCCCCAGCATTTT
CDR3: CASSWGGGSNQPQHF

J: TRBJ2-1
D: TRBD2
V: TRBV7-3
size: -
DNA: TGTGCCAGCAGCTTATCCCGACTAGCGGGGGCCCCTGGGAATGAGCAGTTCTTC
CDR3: CASSLSRLAGAPGNEQFF

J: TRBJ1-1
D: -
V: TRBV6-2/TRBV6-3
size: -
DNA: TGTGCCAGCAGTTACATAGGACAGAACACTGAAGCTTTCTTT
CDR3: CASSYIGQNTEAFF

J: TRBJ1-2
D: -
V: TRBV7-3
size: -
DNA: TGTGCCAGCAGCCTCGGAGGTCACTATGGCTACACCTTC
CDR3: CASSLGGHYGYTF

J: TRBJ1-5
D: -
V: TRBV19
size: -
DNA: TGTGCCAGTAAGGTCTGGGGGCATAGCAATCAGCCCCAGCATTTT
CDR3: CASKVWGHSNQPQHF

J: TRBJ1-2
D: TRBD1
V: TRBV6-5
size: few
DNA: TGTGCCAGCACCCTGGGACAGGGGGGCTATGGCTACACCTTC
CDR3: CASTLGQGGYGYTF

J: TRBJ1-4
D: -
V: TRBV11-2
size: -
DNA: TGTGCCAGCAGCTCGGACGGAACAACTAATGAAAAACTGTTTTTT
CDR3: CASSSDGTTNEKLFF

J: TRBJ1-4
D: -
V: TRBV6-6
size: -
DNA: TGTGCCAGCAGTTACCTAGAAAAACTGTTTTTT
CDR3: CASSYLEKLFF

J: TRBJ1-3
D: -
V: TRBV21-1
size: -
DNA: TGTGCCAGCAGCAAACCCTCCCCGACAGGGAGGAGAAACACCATATATTTT
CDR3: CASSKPSPTGRRNTIYF

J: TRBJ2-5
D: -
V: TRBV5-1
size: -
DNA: TGCGCCAGCAGCTTAAGGGATCGGGGGGAGACCCAGTACTTC
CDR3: CASSLRDRGETQYF

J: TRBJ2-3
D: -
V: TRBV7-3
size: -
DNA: TGTGCCAGCAGCTTAGGAGGGGGAGGCGGTACGCAGTATTTT
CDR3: CASSLGGGGGTQYF

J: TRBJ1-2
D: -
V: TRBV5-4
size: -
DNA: TGTGCCAGCAGAGGTTCGGGGGCGGGTGGCTACACCTTC
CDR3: CASRGSGAGGYTF

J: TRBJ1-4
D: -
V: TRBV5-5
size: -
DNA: TGTGCCAGCAGCTCGGCCAGGGTTTTGACTAATGAAAAACTGTTTTTT
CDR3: CASSSARVLTNEKLFF

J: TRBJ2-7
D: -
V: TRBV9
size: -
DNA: TGTGCCAGCAGCGTAGCGGGAGATATCGAGCAGTACTTC
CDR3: CASSVAGDIEQYF

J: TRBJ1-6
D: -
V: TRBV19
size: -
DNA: TGTGCCAGTAGCAATTATAATTCACCCCTCCACTTT
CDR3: CASSNYNSPLHF

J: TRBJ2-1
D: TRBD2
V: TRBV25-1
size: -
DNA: TGTGCCAGCAGTGAATTCAGGACTAGCGGGAGTTACAATGAGCAGTTCTTC
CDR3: CASSEFRTSGSYNEQFF

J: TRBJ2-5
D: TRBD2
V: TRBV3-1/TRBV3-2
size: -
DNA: TGTGCCAGCAGCAGACGTACCCCGGGGGGAGGCGAGACCCAGTACTTC
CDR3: CASSRRTPGGGETQYF

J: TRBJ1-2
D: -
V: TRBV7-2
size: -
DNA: TGTGCCAGCAGCTTAGGTCAGGGGTATGGCTACACCTTC
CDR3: CASSLGQGYGYTF

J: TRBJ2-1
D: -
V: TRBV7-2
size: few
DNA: TGTGCCAGCAGCTTGGTAGGGGGGGGCCTGAACAATGAGCAGTTCTTC
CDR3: CASSLVGGGLNNEQFF

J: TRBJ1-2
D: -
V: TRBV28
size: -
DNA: TGTGCCAGCAGTTTATCTGGCCATGGCTACACCTTC
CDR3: CASSLSGHGYTF

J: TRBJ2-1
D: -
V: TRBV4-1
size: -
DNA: TGCGCCAGCAGCAGAGGACTGGACAATGAGCAGTTCTTC
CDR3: CASSRGLDNEQFF

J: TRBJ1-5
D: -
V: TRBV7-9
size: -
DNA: TGTGCCAGCAGCTACGGGACTCTCAATCAGCCCCAGCATTTT
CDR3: CASSYGTLNQPQHF

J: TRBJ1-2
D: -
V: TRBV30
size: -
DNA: TGTGCCTGGAGTGTACGAGGGTTAACTAACTATGGCTACACCTTC
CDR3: CAWSVRGLTNYGYTF

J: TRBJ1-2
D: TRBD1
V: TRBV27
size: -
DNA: TGTGCCAGCAGTTTCGGGACAGGGGTTCGAGGCTACACCTTC
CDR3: CASSFGTGVRGYTF

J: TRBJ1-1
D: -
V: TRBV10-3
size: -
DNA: TGTGCCATCAGTGCCGACGGACTTGAAGCTTTCTTT
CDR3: CAISADGLEAFF

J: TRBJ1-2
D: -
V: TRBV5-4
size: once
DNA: TGTGCCAGCAGCACTGAGCGTTTTTTTGATGGCTACACCTTC
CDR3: CASSTERFFDGYTF

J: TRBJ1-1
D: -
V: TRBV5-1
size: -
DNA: TGCGCCAGCACCATTGACAGAGATATTGAAGCTTTCTTT
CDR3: CASTIDRDIEAFF

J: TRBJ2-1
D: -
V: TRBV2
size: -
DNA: TGTGCCAGCAGTCTGCCGGGGCTTGAGCAGTTCTTC
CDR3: CASSLPGLEQFF

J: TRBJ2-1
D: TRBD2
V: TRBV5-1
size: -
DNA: TGCGCCAGCAGCGGGACTAGCGGGGGGGCGTCCTACAATGAGCAGTTCTTC
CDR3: CASSGTSGGASYNEQFF

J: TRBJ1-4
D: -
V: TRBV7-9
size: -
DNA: TGTGCCAGCAGCTTTCAGGACGGGGTGGGAAAACTGTTTTTT
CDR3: CASSFQDGVGKLFF

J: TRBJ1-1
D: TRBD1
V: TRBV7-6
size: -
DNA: TGTGCCAGCAGCTTAGCTGGGACAGTGAACACTGAAGCTTTCTTT
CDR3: CASSLAGTVNTEAFF

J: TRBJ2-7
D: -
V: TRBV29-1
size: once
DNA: TGCAGCGCCGTGCTGTCCGAGCAGTACTTC
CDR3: CSAVLSEQYF

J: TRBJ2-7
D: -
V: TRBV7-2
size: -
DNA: TGTGCCAGCAGCTTAGGAGGGACATATGGGCAGTACTTC
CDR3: CASSLGGTYGQYF

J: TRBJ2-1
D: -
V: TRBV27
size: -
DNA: TGTGCCAGCAGTTTAAGTAGGGCCGATGAGCAGTTCTTC
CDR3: CASSLSRADEQFF

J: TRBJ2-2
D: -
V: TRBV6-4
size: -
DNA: TGTGCCAGCAGTGACAGGGTCACCGGGGAGCTGTTTTTT
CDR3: CASSDRVTGELFF

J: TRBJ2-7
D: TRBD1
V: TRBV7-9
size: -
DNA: TGTGCCACCAGAGACAGGGACTCCTACGAGCAGTACTTC
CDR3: CATRDRDSYEQYF

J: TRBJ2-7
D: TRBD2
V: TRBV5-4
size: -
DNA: TGTGCCAGCAGCCTAACGGCGGGACTAGCGGGAACCTACGAGCAGTACTTC
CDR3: CASSLTAGLAGTYEQYF

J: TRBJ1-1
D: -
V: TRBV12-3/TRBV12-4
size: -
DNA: TGTGCCAGCAGTCAGTATCAGAACACTGAAGCTTTCTTT
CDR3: CASSQYQNTEAFF

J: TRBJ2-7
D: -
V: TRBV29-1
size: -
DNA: TGCAGCGTTACCCTGGGGTCCTACGAGCAGTACTTC
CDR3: CSVTLGSYEQYF